Following are 27 T cell receptor beta chains from one sample sequenced in a study of blood T cell repertoires in COVID-19. Only in-frame clones appear in the TCRdb table, and some are missing; sequencing was by immunoSEQ multiplex PCR. The sample yields about 320,000 clones, around 85% seen once. The sequenced sample was PBMCs or T cells enriched from blood (not recorded which). The receptors originated from a young woman who had been exposed to COVID-19.

About this clone: Other DNA sequences from this sample encode an identical CDR3 as well. The chain is built from TRBV9 and TRBJ1-4; D is possibly TRBD1 (5 bases). V was trimmed by 2 bases and J by 6 bases, leaving 11 bases between them. Germline V gives CDR1 SGDLS, CDR2 YYNGEE. The CDR3 length is 14 residues. The CDR3: CASSVGGLDEKLFF. CDR3 DNA sequence: TGTGCCAGCAGCGTCGGGGGTTTAGATGAAAAACTGTTTTTT.

This chain links TRBV6-4 with TRBJ2-3; 8 bases line up with TRBD1. CDR1 is MRHNA and CDR2 is SNTAGT in the germline V gene. After removal of 4 bases from V and 2 bases from J, the junction contained 5 bases not matched to a gene. This CDR3 is 15 amino acids long. The CDR3 loop reads CASSAGQGHTDTQYF. CDR3 bases: TGTGCCAGCAGTGCCGGACAGGGCCACACAGATACGCAGTATTTT.

This chain connects TRBV13 to TRBJ1-6; D perhaps matches TRBD1 (5 bases). Germline V gene sequence: CDR1 PRHDT, CDR2 FYEKMQ (reference sequence). This CDR3 comprises 15 residues. The V gene lost 2 bases and the J gene lost 1 base, with 6 bases spanning the gap. The CDR3 reads CASSLRGSYNSPLHF. The CDR3 DNA follows: TGTGCCAGCAGCTTAAGGGGATCCTATAATTCACCCCTCCACTTT.

The chain links TRBV7-3 to TRBJ2-1, with D uncertain. This CDR3 region has 12 residues. V lost 1 base, J lost 6 bases, and 4 bases lay in between. The germline CDR1 and CDR2 sequences are SGHTA and FQGTGA. Here the CDR3 reads CASSLSGNEQFF. The CDR3 region has the DNA TGTGCCAGCAGCTTAAGCGGCAATGAGCAGTTCTTC.

This clone was seen a single time. This chain links TRBV27 with TRBJ1-6; D possibly corresponds to TRBD1 (5 bases). The CDR3 runs 14 residues. Germline V CDR1 and CDR2: MNHEY, SMNVEV (reference sequence). Between the trimmed V and J ends, which lost 5 bases and 2 bases, there was a span of 7 bases. The CDR3 sequence: CASSPGAYNSPLHF. CDR3 in DNA: TGTGCCAGCAGTCCGGGGGCCTATAATTCACCCCTCCACTTT.

This clone was detected only a few times. This chain joins TRBV9 and TRBJ2-1; D possibly corresponds to TRBD2 (5 bases). CDR3 length: 12 residues. V lost 3 bases and J 7 bases, leaving 8 bases between the germline ends. CDR1 SGDLS and CDR2 YYNGEE come from the germline V gene. The CDR3 protein is CASSADLNEQFF. As DNA, the CDR3 is TGTGCCAGCAGCGCGGACTTGAATGAGCAGTTCTTC.

This rearrangement joins TRBV11-2 to TRBJ1-6, with a tentative D call TRBD1 (5 bases). The CDR3 is 15 amino acids. Trimming removed 0 bases at V and 8 bases at J, with 11 bases between. In germline, CDR1 is SGHAT, CDR2 FQNNGV. CDR3 nucleotides: TGTGCCAGCAGCTTAGATACAGGTCCTCATTCACCCCTCCACTTT. It codes for CASSLDTGPHSPLHF.

This chain joins TRBV7-3 and TRBJ1-2; 8 nucleotides match TRBD1. Germline values: CDR1 SGHTA, CDR2 FQGTGA. CDR3 length equals 18 residues. V was pared by 5 bases and J by 9 bases, with 23 bases of the junction left unmatched. In nucleotides, the CDR3 is TGTGCCAGCAGCACCCAAGCCATCCTGGACAGGGAGAGGAATCGCTACACCTTC. Its protein product is CASSTQAILDRERNRYTF.

The chain has TRBV5-8 and TRBJ1-1; D may be TRBD1 (5 bases). The CDR3 runs to 13 residues. Between the trimmed V and J ends, which lost 4 bases and 0 bases, there was a span of 7 bases. The V gene's germline CDR1 is SGHTS and CDR2 YDEGEE. CDR3 coding DNA: TGTGCCAGCAGCGAGACAGTGAACACTGAAGCTTTCTTT. This translates into CASSETVNTEAFF. The variable domain in full, completed from reference TRBV5-8 and TRBJ1-1, reads EAGVTQSPTHLIKTRGQQATLRCSPISGHTSVYWYQQALGLGLQFLLWYDEGEERNRGNFPPRFSGRQFPNYSSELNVNALELEDSALYLCASSETVNTEAFFGQGTRLTVV.

In DNA, the CDR3 is TGTGCCAGCAGCGATCTTATGGGGGCGAACGAGCAGTACTTC. It codes for CASSDLMGANEQYF. The chain employs TRBV7-9 and TRBJ2-7; D is perhaps TRBD1 (6 bases). Germline CDR1 and CDR2: SEHNR and FQNEAQ (reference sequence). V lost 5 bases to trimming and J lost 5 bases, with 16 bases between them. The CDR3 runs to 14 residues.

The chain links TRBV5-5 to TRBJ2-1; 9 bases line up with TRBD1. The CDR3 runs 16 residues. Germline trimming cut 4 bases from V and 5 bases from J; bases unmatched to any gene: 10. Germline V gene lookup returns CDR1 SGHKS and CDR2 YYEKEE (reference sequence). The CDR3 coding sequence is TGTGCCAGCAGCGCGGTGGGGACAGGGAACCACAATGAGCAGTTCTTC. This encodes CASSAVGTGNHNEQFF.

The gene calls are TRBV30 and TRBJ1-1; a possible D gene is TRBD1 (5 bases). CDR3 length: 12 residues. V shed 0 bases and J shed 6 bases, with 8 bases lying between them. CDR1 GTSNPN and CDR2 SVGIG come from the germline V gene (reference sequence). CDR3 loop: CAWSVRGAEAFF. CDR3 bases: TGTGCCTGGAGTGTACGGGGGGCTGAAGCTTTCTTT. Variable domain in full (rest from reference TRBV30 and TRBJ1-1): SQTIHQWPATLVQPVGSPLSLECTVEGTSNPNLYWYRQAAGRGLQLLFYSVGIGQISSEVPQNLSASRPQDRQFILSSKKLLLSDSGFYLCAWSVRGAEAFFGQGTRLTVV.

The CDR3 DNA sequence: TGTGCCAGCACAGACCGGGGGTCCAAAAACATTCAGTACTTC. Translating it yields CASTDRGSKNIQYF. The chain combines TRBV27 with TRBJ2-4, with D possibly TRBD2 on 6 matching bases. This CDR3 region has 14 residues. The V gene's germline CDR1 is MNHEY and CDR2 SMNVEV (reference sequence). V shed 7 bases and J shed 2 bases, with 12 bases lying between them.

The chain employs TRBV20-1 and TRBJ2-4; possible D gene TRBD2, 6 bases. The V gene's germline CDR1 is DFQATT and CDR2 SNEGSKA (reference sequence). The V end was cut by 3 bases, the J end by 0 bases, with 12 bases between. The CDR3 consists of 15 residues. CDR3 bases: TGCAGTGCTAGTCAAGCGGGTGTAGCCAAAAACATTCAGTACTTC. This gives the protein CSASQAGVAKNIQYF.

In nucleotides, the CDR3 is TGTGCCAGCAGGGCCTCCGGGTACGAGCAGTACTTC. It translates to CASRASGYEQYF. The chain is built from TRBV6-5 and TRBJ2-7, with D unresolved. Germline V CDR1 and CDR2: MNHEY, SVGAGI. The CDR3 is 12 residues long. Trimming took 6 bases from V and 4 from J, leaving 10 bases between them.

A few counts support this clone. This chain connects TRBV7-2 to TRBJ2-2; D is ambiguous. V lost 4 bases to trimming and J lost 1 base, with 13 bases between them. Germline CDR1 and CDR2: SGHTA and FQGNSA. The CDR3 covers 16 residues. The CDR3: CASSSRRPENTGELFF. In nucleotides, the CDR3 is TGTGCCAGCAGCTCCCGCCGCCCAGAGAACACCGGGGAGCTGTTTTTT.

This clone was detected once. The gene calls are TRBV19 and TRBJ1-1; D unclear. The germline V gene has CDR1 LNHDA and CDR2 SQIVND (reference sequence). CDR3 length equals 15 residues. V lost 7 bases to trimming and J lost 0 bases, with 15 bases between them. The CDR3 reads CASTLERHLNTEAFF. CDR3 in DNA: TGTGCCAGTACCCTAGAAAGGCACCTGAACACTGAAGCTTTCTTT.

V and J are TRBV6-5 and TRBJ2-5; maybe TRBD1 (6 bases). V shed 4 bases and J shed 2 bases, with 8 bases lying between them. The CDR3 is 13 amino acids. CDR1 and CDR2 (germline): MNHEY, SVGAGI. The CDR3 nucleotides are TGTGCCAGCAGTTGGACAGTTCAAGAGACCCAGTACTTC. Protein: CASSWTVQETQYF.

This chain connects TRBV3-1 (or the pseudogene TRBV3-2) to TRBJ1-2; a weak D match, TRBD1 (6 bases). Germline CDR1 reads LGHDT; CDR2 reads YNNKEL (reference sequence). The CDR3 runs 14 residues. V lost 4 bases to trimming and J lost 8 bases, with 17 bases between them. DNA for the CDR3: TGTGCCAGCAGCCGGACGCAGGGGCGCGGCGGCTACACCTTC. Residues: CASSRTQGRGGYTF.

The genes are TRBV7-3 and TRBJ2-3; D is possibly TRBD2 (5 bases). The CDR3 has 13 residues. The V gene's germline CDR1 is SGHTA and CDR2 FQGTGA. V lost 3 bases, J lost 3 bases, and 7 bases lay in between. The CDR3 here is CASSFEGTDTQYF. CDR3 sequence (DNA): TGTGCCAGCAGCTTCGAGGGAACAGATACGCAGTATTTT.

The chain combines TRBV28 with TRBJ2-7; 7 bases line up with TRBD1. V trimming: 3 bases; J trimming: 3 bases; junction bases outside the gene matches: 8. The CDR3 spans 15 residues. Germline lookup yields CDR1 MDHEN and CDR2 SYDVKM. The CDR3 nucleotides are TGTGCCAGCAGTTTCACGGGACAGCTGAGCTACGAGCAGTACTTC. It codes for CASSFTGQLSYEQYF.

Only a few counts were recorded for this clone. The chain links TRBV6-5 to TRBJ2-7, with 10 bases matching TRBD1. CDR3 length: 14 residues. Germline V gene lookup returns CDR1 MNHEY and CDR2 SVGAGI. V shed 6 bases, J shed 3 bases, and the junction held 5 bases outside the gene matches. CDR3 region: CASRSGQGDYEQYF. The CDR3, as DNA: TGTGCCAGCAGGTCTGGACAGGGGGACTACGAGCAGTACTTC.

J is TRBJ1-6 and V is TRBV15; weak D call: TRBD1 (6 bases). The length of the CDR3 is 17 residues. The V end was cut by 0 bases, the J end by 10 bases, with 19 bases between. CDR1 is LNHNV, CDR2 YYDKDF, per germline (reference sequence). The CDR3 bases are TGTGCCACCAGCAGAGATAACAGGGCTGGTGTTGGATCACCCCTCCACTTT. As protein: CATSRDNRAGVGSPLHF.

The chain carries TRBV4-2 and TRBJ2-1, with 9 nucleotides matching TRBD1. CDR3 size: 14 residues. The junction had 1 base not matched to a gene; V was cut back by 1 base and J by 6 bases. Germline assignment: CDR1 LGHNA and CDR2 YNFKEQ. The CDR3 coding sequence is TGTGCCAGCAGCCAAGGGACAGGGGTCAATGAGCAGTTCTTC. It codes for CASSQGTGVNEQFF.

The chain combines TRBV9 with TRBJ2-7; tentative D call: TRBD2 (7 bases). The CDR3 consists of 12 residues. Trimming stripped 7 bases from V and 4 bases from J, with 12 bases between. Germline loops: CDR1 SGDLS, CDR2 YYNGEE. In DNA form, the CDR3 reads TGTGCCAGCGGAAAGGGGGGGTACGAGCAGTACTTC. It specifies CASGKGGYEQYF.

The genes are TRBV19 and TRBJ1-1, with TRBD1 matching 9 bases. This CDR3 spans 16 amino acids. Germline V gene sequence: CDR1 LNHDA, CDR2 SQIVND (reference sequence). V trimming: 4 bases; J trimming: 1 base; junction bases outside the gene matches: 7. The CDR3 is CASSTDRGLPNTEAFF. CDR3 coding DNA: TGTGCCAGTAGTACGGACAGGGGACTCCCGAACACTGAAGCTTTCTTT.

The genes are TRBV5-1 and TRBJ2-1; TRBD1 matches 7 bases. V shed 4 bases and J 2 bases; nucleotides not matched to a gene: 12. The germline CDR1 and CDR2 sequences are SGHRS and YFSETQ. This CDR3 comprises 17 residues. In DNA form, the CDR3 reads TGCGCCAGCAGCCCGGGACAGAGCCCCTTCACCTACAATGAGCAGTTCTTC. It codes for CASSPGQSPFTYNEQFF.